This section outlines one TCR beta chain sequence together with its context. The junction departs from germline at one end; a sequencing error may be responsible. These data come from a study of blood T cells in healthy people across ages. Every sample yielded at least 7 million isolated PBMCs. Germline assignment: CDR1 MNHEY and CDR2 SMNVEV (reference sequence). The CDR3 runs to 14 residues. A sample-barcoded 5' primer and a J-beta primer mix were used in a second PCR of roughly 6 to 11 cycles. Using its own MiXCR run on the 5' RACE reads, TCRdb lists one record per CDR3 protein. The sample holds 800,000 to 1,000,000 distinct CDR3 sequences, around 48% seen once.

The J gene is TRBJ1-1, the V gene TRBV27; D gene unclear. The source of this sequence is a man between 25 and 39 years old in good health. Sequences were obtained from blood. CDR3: CAGSLLGSNTEAFF. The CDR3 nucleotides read TGTGCCGGCAGTTTATTGGGGTCGAACACTGAAGCTTTCTTT.